These 20 T cell receptor beta chains came from one sample sequenced in a study of Ad26.COV2.S vaccination and SARS-CoV-2 variants. TCRdb's table, derived via immunoSEQ multiplex PCR, lists solely in-frame clones and lacks some. The profile covers some 330,000 clones, with about nine tenths appearing a single time and around 5.5% taken by the ten largest. The treatment: some 20 received Ad26.COV2.S at low or high dose, single or two shots; 5 received placebo; per-sample allocation not given. The samples date from day 63 after the first vaccine or placebo injection. This material consisted of peripheral blood, taken in a trial of Ad26.COV2.S vaccine versus placebo. These receptors came from a person aged 18-65 years who received the Ad26.COV2.S COVID-19 vaccine or a placebo.

The chain is built from TRBV24-1 and TRBJ2-2, with D perhaps TRBD1 (6 bases). Germline CDR1 reads KGHDR; CDR2 reads SFDVKD. CDR3 length: 14 amino acids. Trimming stripped 6 bases from V and 5 bases from J, with 12 bases between. The CDR3 here is CATSRAGVTGELFF. DNA of the CDR3: TGTGCCACCAGTAGAGCAGGGGTGACCGGGGAGCTGTTTTTT.

In this sample, this clone turned up once. The rearrangement joins TRBV27 to TRBJ2-3, with D maybe TRBD1 (7 bases). The CDR3 has 15 residues. CDR1 and CDR2 from the germline V gene are MNHEY and SMNVEV (reference sequence). V gave up 3 bases and J gave up 2 bases, with 12 bases separating them. CDR3 sequence reads: CASSLEGALTDTQYF. Here the CDR3 DNA reads TGTGCCAGCAGTTTGGAGGGGGCCCTCACAGATACGCAGTATTTT.

The chain recombines TRBV5-1 with TRBJ2-3; tentatively, D is TRBD2 (6 bases). The length of the CDR3 is 17 residues. The germline V gene encodes CDR1 SGHRS and CDR2 YFSETQ. V lost 3 bases and J 5 bases, leaving 22 bases between the germline ends. Here the CDR3 reads CASSSRWEREFQDTQYF. The CDR3 region has the DNA TGCGCCAGCAGCTCCCGCTGGGAACGGGAGTTCCAAGATACGCAGTATTTT.

The rearrangement uses TRBV7-2 and TRBJ2-4, with 11 bases identical to TRBD2. Germline CDR1 is SGHTA and CDR2 is FQGNSA. This CDR3 contains 13 residues. V was pared by 5 bases and J by 11 bases, with 5 bases of the junction left unmatched. In DNA form, the CDR3 reads TGTGCCAGCAGCCTACCGGGACTAGCGGTTCAGTACTTC. Protein sequence: CASSLPGLAVQYF.

This clone is a singleton in its sample. The CDR3 region has the DNA TGTGCCAGCAGGTCCGGGACAGGGCGGACCCAGTACTTC. It is translated as CASRSGTGRTQYF. The chain recombines TRBV6-5 with TRBJ2-5, with 9 bases lining up with TRBD1. Unmatched junction bases numbered 6, after V lost 6 bases and J lost 7 bases. Germline CDR1 reads MNHEY; CDR2 reads SVGAGI. The CDR3 is made up of 13 amino acids.

V gene TRBV4-2 combines with J gene TRBJ1-1; D not resolved. From germline, CDR1 is LGHNA and CDR2 YNFKEQ. V lost 0 bases and J lost 1, with 9 bases in between. This CDR3 spans 15 amino acids. The chain's CDR3 is CASSQDGMANTEAFF. CDR3 DNA: TGTGCCAGCAGCCAAGATGGAATGGCGAACACTGAAGCTTTCTTT.

The chain uses TRBV6-2 or TRBV6-3 and TRBJ2-1; D unresolved. Germline V lookup: CDR1 MNHEY, CDR2 SVGEGT. The CDR3 spans 13 residues. Deletions cut 1 base from V and 2 bases from J, with 3 bases between. The CDR3 DNA is TGTGCCAGCAGTTACTACCCCTACAATGAGCAGTTCTTC. It translates to CASSYYPYNEQFF.

This chain links TRBV27 with TRBJ2-2; D is unresolved. In germline, CDR1 is MNHEY, CDR2 SMNVEV (reference sequence). The CDR3 consists of 14 residues. The V gene lost 5 bases and the J gene lost 6 bases, with 13 bases spanning the gap. The CDR3 DNA follows: TGTGCCAGCAGTCCCCTCCTGGGCCCCGGGGAGCTGTTTTTT. Protein product: CASSPLLGPGELFF.

This clone has a handful of counts. This chain connects TRBV7-8 to TRBJ1-2; the D gene is possibly TRBD1 (5 bases). The CDR3 extends over 13 amino acids. The germline V gene encodes CDR1 SGHVS and CDR2 FQNEAQ. V was trimmed by 5 bases and J by 2 bases, leaving 9 bases between them. CDR3 in amino acids: CASSQAGNYGYTF. The CDR3 bases are TGTGCCAGCAGCCAGGCAGGGAACTATGGCTACACCTTC.

The rearrangement joins TRBV29-1 to TRBJ1-2; 7 bases line up with TRBD1. Germline lookup yields CDR1 SQVTM and CDR2 ANQGSEA. The CDR3 is made up of 15 amino acids. With 1 base clipped from V and 3 bases from J, the junction kept 8 bases outside the gene matches. CDR3: CSVEGGRGQDYGYTF. The CDR3 nucleotides are TGCAGCGTTGAAGGTGGGAGGGGGCAAGACTATGGCTACACCTTC.

The CDR3 sequence: CASSLLGEDTGELFF. CDR3 DNA sequence: TGTGCCAGCAGCTTGTTAGGGGAGGACACCGGGGAGCTGTTTTTT. The rearrangement links TRBV5-4 to TRBJ2-2; possibly TRBD2 for D (6 bases). The CDR3 is made up of 15 amino acids. The V gene lost 1 base and the J gene lost 3 bases, with 10 bases spanning the gap. CDR1 and CDR2 (germline): SGHNT, YYREEE (reference sequence).

The chain recombines TRBV5-1 with TRBJ2-5; 10 positions agree with TRBD2. Per the germline V gene, CDR1 is SGHRS and CDR2 is YFSETQ. V lost 0 bases, J lost 5 bases, and 4 bases stayed unmatched. The CDR3 has 15 residues. In DNA form, the CDR3 reads TGCGCCAGCAGCTTGGGGACTAGCGGAAAGGAGACCCAGTACTTC. Translated: CASSLGTSGKETQYF.

J is TRBJ1-1 and V is TRBV7-3; D not resolved. With 5 bases removed from V and 6 bases from J, the gap between germline ends came to 13 bases. CDR3 length equals 13 residues. From germline, CDR1 is SGHTA and CDR2 FQGTGA. CDR3 sequence (DNA): TGTGCCAGCAGCCAAGCGGAAGGCGCTGAAGCTTTCTTT. As protein: CASSQAEGAEAFF.

The chain has TRBV18 and TRBJ2-2; D remains ambiguous. The CDR3 covers 14 residues. Looked up from germline, CDR1 is KGHSH and CDR2 is LQKENI. Trimming removed 2 bases from V and 6 bases from J, with 10 bases in between. CDR3 bases: TGTGCCAGCTCACCATTAGGCCAGGCCGGGGAGCTGTTTTTT. Translation gives CASSPLGQAGELFF.

This chain uses TRBV7-2 with TRBJ2-1, with D possibly TRBD1 on 6 matching bases. The CDR3 runs to 13 residues. From germline, CDR1 is SGHTA and CDR2 FQGNSA. Trimming shortened V by 1 base and J by 10 bases, and 11 bases separated the two germline ends. CDR3 bases: TGTGCCAGCAGCTTAGACAGGGAATACGAGCAGTTCTTC. Amino acids: CASSLDREYEQFF.

This clone came up once. A much more abundant neighbour one base away suggests this may be a read error. The chain carries TRBV5-4 and TRBJ1-1, with TRBD1 as a possible D gene (5 bases). The germline V gene has CDR1 SGHNT and CDR2 YYREEE (reference sequence). Trimming stripped 3 bases from V and 7 bases from J, with 7 bases between. The CDR3 is 11 residues long. CDR3 in amino acids: CASSSGLEAFF. As DNA, the CDR3 is TGTGCCAGCAGCTCGGGACTTGAAGCTTTCTTT.

The gene calls are TRBV5-1 and TRBJ1-5; tentatively, D is TRBD1 (5 bases). CDR1 SGHRS and CDR2 YFSETQ come from the germline V gene. V lost 0 bases and J lost 3, with 10 bases in between. This CDR3 comprises 15 residues. The CDR3, as DNA: TGCGCCAGCAGCTTGGACGCAGGGCCCAATCAGCCCCAGCATTTT. This codes for CASSLDAGPNQPQHF.

J is TRBJ1-5 and V is TRBV5-1; 9 bases are shared with TRBD1. The CDR3 totals 17 residues. Trimming removed 3 bases from V and 5 bases from J; junction bases left unmatched: 12. Looked up from germline, CDR1 is SGHRS and CDR2 is YFSETQ. CDR3 bases: TGCGCCAGCAGCTCAGACCCGGGACAGGGTCCTTATCAGCCCCAGCATTTT. Protein: CASSSDPGQGPYQPQHF.

The chain carries TRBV5-4 and TRBJ2-3, with 8 bases identical to TRBD2. The CDR3 contains 14 residues. Germline CDR1 SGHNT, CDR2 YYREEE (reference sequence). The junction had 4 bases not matched to a gene; V was cut back by 4 bases and J by 3 bases. CDR3 sequence reads: CASSIGLATDTQYF. CDR3 nucleotides: TGTGCCAGCAGCATAGGACTAGCAACAGATACGCAGTATTTT.

The chain combines TRBV18 with TRBJ1-5; no firm D call. Germline CDR1 and CDR2: KGHSH and LQKENI. The length of the CDR3 is 14 residues. V dropped 2 bases and J dropped 2 bases, with 7 bases sitting between them. This CDR3 reads CASSPSRGNQPQHF. The DNA of the CDR3 is TGTGCCAGCTCACCATCCCGTGGCAATCAGCCCCAGCATTTT.